This T cell receptor beta chain was recovered during a study of blood T cell repertoires in COVID-19. Produced via immunoSEQ multiplex PCR; TCRdb's table is partial and in-frame only. The table has about 99,000 clones, less than 90% seen once. This clonotype was sampled from a man in his 70s with active or convalescent COVID-19. The specimen was peripheral blood.

The CDR3 nucleotides read TGTGCCAGCAGTCCCTACGGTGGGGGGGGAACTGAAGCTTTCTTT. This translates into CASSPYGGGGTEAFF. The V call is TRBV28, the J call TRBJ1-1, with a possible D match to TRBD1 (5 bases). Germline CDR1 is MDHEN and CDR2 is SYDVKM. The CDR3 spans 15 residues. V dropped 5 bases and J dropped 5 bases, with 18 bases sitting between them.